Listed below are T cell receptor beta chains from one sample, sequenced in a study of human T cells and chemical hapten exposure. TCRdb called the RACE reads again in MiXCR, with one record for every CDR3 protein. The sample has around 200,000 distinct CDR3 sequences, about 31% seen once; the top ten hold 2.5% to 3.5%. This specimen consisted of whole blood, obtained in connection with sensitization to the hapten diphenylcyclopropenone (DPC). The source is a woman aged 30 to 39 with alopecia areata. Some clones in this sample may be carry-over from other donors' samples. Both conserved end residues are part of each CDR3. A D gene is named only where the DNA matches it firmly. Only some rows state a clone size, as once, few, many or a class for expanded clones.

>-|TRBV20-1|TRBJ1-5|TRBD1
CSARTGTGGANQPQHF
TGCAGTGCTAGGACAGGGACAGGGGGCGCGAATCAGCCCCAGCATTTT
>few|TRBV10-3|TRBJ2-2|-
CAISANRHPNTGELFF
TGTGCCATCAGCGCAAACAGGCACCCGAACACCGGGGAGCTGTTTTTT
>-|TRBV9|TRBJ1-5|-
CASSPDGISNQPQHF
TGTGCCAGCAGCCCGGACGGAATTAGCAATCAGCCCCAGCATTTT
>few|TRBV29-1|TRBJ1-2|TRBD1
CSVDPTGANYGYTF
TGCAGCGTTGACCCGACAGGGGCGAACTATGGCTACACCTTC
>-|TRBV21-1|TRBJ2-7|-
CASSKGRTGGYEQYF
TGTGCCAGCAGCAAAGGGAGGACAGGGGGCTACGAGCAGTACTTC
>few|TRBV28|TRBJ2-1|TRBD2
CASSLAGGRPEQFF
TGTGCCAGCAGTCTAGCGGGGGGTCGACCTGAGCAGTTCTTC
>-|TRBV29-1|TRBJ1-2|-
CSTTLEQSINYGYTF
TGCAGCACTACCCTCGAACAGTCTATTAACTATGGCTACACCTTC
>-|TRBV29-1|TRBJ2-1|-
CSVRTGEQFF
TGCAGCGTCAGGACTGGGGAGCAGTTCTTC
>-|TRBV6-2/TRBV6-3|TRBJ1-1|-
CATFRAGLPDTEAFF
TGTGCCACCTTTCGAGCCGGGCTCCCGGACACTGAAGCTTTCTTT
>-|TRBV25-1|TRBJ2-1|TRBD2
CASSPAGIAGGYEQFF
TGTGCCAGCAGTCCTGCGGGGATAGCGGGAGGTTATGAGCAGTTCTTC
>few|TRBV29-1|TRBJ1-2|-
CSGGTNYGYTF
TGCAGCGGGGGGACTAACTATGGCTACACCTTC
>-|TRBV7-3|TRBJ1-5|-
CASSYPAGRGQPQHF
TGTGCCAGCAGCTACCCGGCTGGCCGTGGCCAGCCCCAGCATTTT
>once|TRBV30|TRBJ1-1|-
CAWSPSTLNTEAFF
TGTGCCTGGAGTCCCTCAACCCTGAACACTGAAGCTTTCTTT
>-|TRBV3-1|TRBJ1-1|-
CASSPTVMNTEAFF
TGTGCCAGCAGCCCGACAGTTATGAACACTGAAGCTTTCTTT
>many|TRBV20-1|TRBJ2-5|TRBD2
CSARPLLAGSQETQYF
TGCAGTGCTAGGCCCCTACTAGCGGGGTCCCAAGAGACCCAGTACTTC
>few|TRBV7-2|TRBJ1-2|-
CASSPRRGYNGYTF
TGTGCCAGCAGCCCTAGGAGGGGGTACAATGGCTACACCTTC